The T cell receptor (beta chain) described here comes from a study of T cell responses to AZD1222 COVID-19 vaccine. Whole-study results and caveats: Sampled repertoires all dated from after the peak T cell response. Spike as a whole was targeted by vaccine-associated CD4 TCRs, dominant at 160-218 and 743-854.

Regarding this clone: Its specificity is unknown.

The CDR3 covers 14 residues. Trimming took 7 bases from V and 1 from J, leaving 13 bases between them. CDR1 and CDR2 (germline): WNHNN, SYGVQD (reference sequence). Repertoires were generated with immunoSEQ multiplex PCR, while TCRdb's copy carries only in-frame clones and drops some. The sample consists of some 150,000 clones, approximately 95% of them appearing once. The rearrangement links TRBV10-1 to TRBJ1-1; D not resolved. This clonotype was obtained from an adult in good health. The source was peripheral blood, collected on day 0 of AZD1222 vaccination. CDR3 amino acids: CASTPGRRNTEAFF. CDR3 DNA sequence: TGCGCCAGCACCCCCGGACGGAGGAACACTGAAGCTTTCTTT.